The rows below give T cell receptor beta chains drawn from one sample of a study of blood T cell repertoires in COVID-19. Sequenced by immunoSEQ multiplex PCR; TCRdb stores in-frame clones only, minus some. Among 150,000 or so clones, around 84% were seen once, and the ten largest hold roughly two fifths. The sequencing sample was made of peripheral blood. The origin of the receptors is a human donor in a cohort sampled during active COVID-19. Each CDR3 is given with its conserved first and last residue. Each record gives: clone size, D gene, J gene, V gene, CDR3 protein, CDR3 DNA. A D gene is named only where the DNA matches it firmly. Some rows have no size entry. The others give once, few or many, or a class for an expanded clone.

-	-	TRBJ2-3	TRBV2	CASSGTSSSTDTQYF	TGTGCCAGCAGCGGGACTTCCTCTAGCACAGATACGCAGTATTTT
few	TRBD1	TRBJ1-5	TRBV7-8	CASSLTGGSQPQHF	TGTGCCAGCAGCTTAACAGGGGGAAGTCAGCCCCAGCATTTT
-	-	TRBJ2-3	TRBV10-3	CAIAGSGDTQYF	TGTGCCATCGCCGGGAGTGGGGATACGCAGTATTTT
-	TRBD1	TRBJ2-7	TRBV5-1	CASSLQGLYEQYF	TGCGCCAGCAGCTTACAGGGGCTCTACGAGCAGTACTTC
few	-	TRBJ2-7	TRBV7-2	CASSKAGRNYEQYF	TGTGCCAGCAGCAAGGCGGGCAGAAACTACGAGCAGTACTTC
-	-	TRBJ2-7	TRBV28	CASSYIGGAYEQYF	TGTGCCAGCAGTTATATAGGGGGAGCCTACGAGCAGTACTTC
-	TRBD2	TRBJ2-5	TRBV9	CASSVYGGDQETQYF	TGTGCCAGCAGCGTATACGGGGGGGACCAAGAGACCCAGTACTTC
once	TRBD1	TRBJ2-3	TRBV10-3	CAISAAGTGGIDTQYF	TGTGCCATCAGTGCCGCCGGGACAGGGGGGATAGATACGCAGTATTTT
-	TRBD2	TRBJ2-1	TRBV24-1	CATSDPGTSGNEQFF	TGTGCCACCAGTGATCCCGGGACTAGCGGAAATGAGCAGTTCTTC
-	-	TRBJ1-1	TRBV5-1	CASSPEVVGNTEAFF	TGCGCCAGCAGCCCGGAGGTGGTCGGGAACACTGAAGCTTTCTTT
-	TRBD2	TRBJ2-1	TRBV5-1	CASSWGSGGRQSEQFF	TGCGCCAGCAGCTGGGGGAGCGGGGGAAGGCAGAGTGAGCAGTTCTTC
-	-	TRBJ2-1	TRBV18	CASSTRGLNVDEQFF	TGTGCCAGCTCAACCCGGGGACTCAACGTCGATGAGCAGTTCTTC
-	-	TRBJ1-1	TRBV7-9	CASCLGETEAFF	TGTGCCAGCTGCCTCGGGGAAACTGAAGCTTTCTTT
-	-	TRBJ1-5	TRBV30	CAWSRGTDSNQPQHF	TGTGCCTGGAGTCGGGGGACCGATAGCAATCAGCCCCAGCATTTT
few	-	TRBJ1-2	TRBV6-5	CATQINYGYTF	TGTGCCACTCAGATTAACTATGGCTACACCTTC
-	TRBD1	TRBJ1-2	TRBV12-3/TRBV12-4	CASSQQGVAGYTF	TGTGCCAGCAGTCAACAGGGGGTGGCTGGCTACACCTTC
few	-	TRBJ1-2	TRBV28	CATSAAGGYTF	TGTGCCACTAGCGCAGCGGGCGGCTACACCTTC
once	-	TRBJ1-1	TRBV27	CASSLGTLTEAFF	TGTGCCAGCAGTTTGGGGACACTAACTGAAGCTTTCTTT
-	-	TRBJ1-2	TRBV9	CASSVGSPYGYTF	TGTGCCAGCAGCGTAGGTTCTCCCTATGGCTACACCTTC
-	-	TRBJ1-1	TRBV5-1	CASWRGRGNTEAFF	TGCGCCAGCTGGCGGGGGCGGGGGAACACTGAAGCTTTCTTT
-	TRBD1	TRBJ2-7	TRBV28	CASSFSRHGTGKYF	TGTGCCAGCAGTTTTTCACGACACGGGACAGGGAAGTACTTC
-	-	TRBJ1-6	TRBV19	CASRTSSTGSSPLHF	TGTGCCAGTAGGACCTCCTCGACAGGCAGTTCACCCCTCCACTTT
-	-	TRBJ1-2	TRBV6-1	CASSENRDMGGYTF	TGTGCCAGCAGTGAGAACAGGGATATGGGGGGCTACACCTTC
once	-	TRBJ2-7	TRBV6-6	CASSYSEGSVGEQYF	TGTGCCAGCAGTTACTCAGAGGGTAGCGTAGGCGAGCAGTACTTC
-	TRBD1	TRBJ1-2	TRBV30	CAWSPGQGASYTF	TGTGCCTGGAGTCCAGGACAGGGGGCTAGCTACACCTTC
-	-	TRBJ1-1	TRBV6-1	CASSEAGTGLNTEAFF	TGTGCCAGCAGTGAAGCAGGAACAGGATTGAACACTGAAGCTTTCTTT
-	TRBD1	TRBJ2-1	TRBV7-2	CASRSTGTGEHEQFF	TGTGCCAGCAGATCCACCGGGACAGGGGAGCATGAGCAGTTCTTC